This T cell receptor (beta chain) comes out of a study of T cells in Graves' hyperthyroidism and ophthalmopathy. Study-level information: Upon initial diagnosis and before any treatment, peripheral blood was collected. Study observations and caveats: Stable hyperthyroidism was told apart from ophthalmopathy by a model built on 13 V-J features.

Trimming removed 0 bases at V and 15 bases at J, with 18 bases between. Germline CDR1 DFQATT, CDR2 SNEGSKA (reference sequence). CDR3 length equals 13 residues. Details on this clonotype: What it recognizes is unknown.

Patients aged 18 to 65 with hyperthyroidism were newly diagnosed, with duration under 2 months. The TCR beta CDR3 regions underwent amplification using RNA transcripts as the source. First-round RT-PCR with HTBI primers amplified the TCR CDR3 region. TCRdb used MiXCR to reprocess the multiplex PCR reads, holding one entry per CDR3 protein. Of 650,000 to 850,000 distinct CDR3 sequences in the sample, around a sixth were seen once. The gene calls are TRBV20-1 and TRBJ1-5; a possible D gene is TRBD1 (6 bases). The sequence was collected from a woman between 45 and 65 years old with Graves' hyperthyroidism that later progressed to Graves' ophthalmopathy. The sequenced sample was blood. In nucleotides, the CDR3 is TGCAGTGCTAGAGATTTGAGGGGGTCGGGATGGCATTTT. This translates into CSARDLRGSGWHF.